The clone carrying this T cell receptor (beta chain) was seen ten or more times. Amplified TCR beta CDR3 regions were obtained using RNA transcripts as template. Second-round multiplex PCR followed a first-round RT-PCR using HTBI primers. A single record per CDR3 protein comes from TCRdb applying MiXCR to the multiplex PCR reads. The sample records some 47,000 distinct CDR3 sequences, 50% being singletons. The entry originates in a study of Graves' ophthalmopathy and Graves' hyperthyroidism. The ends lost 7 bases at V and 1 base at J; junction bases unmatched: 5. The CDR3 runs 15 residues. CDR1 is MNHEY, CDR2 SVGEGT, per germline.

The sample comprised peripheral blood. The source of this sequence is an adult man with Graves' ophthalmopathy. The genes are TRBV6-2 or TRBV6-3 and TRBJ1-5; 9 bases fit TRBD1. The chain's CDR3 is CASKWGQGSNQPQHF. The CDR3 DNA is TGTGCCAGCAAATGGGGACAGGGCAGCAATCAGCCCCAGCATTTT.